Presented here are 14 T cell receptor beta chains from one specimen sequenced in a study of blood T cell repertoires in COVID-19. The assay was immunoSEQ multiplex PCR, and TCRdb's table has in-frame clones only and misses some. The sample has some 130,000 clones, roughly three quarters seen once. The sequencing sample was made of peripheral blood. These receptors came from a woman in her sixties or seventies with acute or convalescent COVID-19.

The chain combines TRBV5-1 with TRBJ2-1, with 10 bases identical to TRBD2. CDR3 length: 14 residues. Germline V gene sequence: CDR1 SGHRS, CDR2 YFSETQ. V was pared by 0 bases and J by 13 bases, with 7 bases of the junction left unmatched. CDR3: CASSLDTAGGAQFF. CDR3 coding DNA: TGCGCCAGCAGCTTGGATACAGCGGGGGGGGCTCAGTTCTTC.

The V and J genes are TRBV30 and TRBJ2-1; D may be TRBD2 (6 bases). V was pared by 4 bases and J by 4 bases, with 17 bases between. CDR3 length equals 15 residues. CDR1 is GTSNPN, CDR2 SVGIG, per germline (reference sequence). CDR3 DNA sequence: TGTGCCTGGACTCCCGGCGGGGCGGGGTACAATGAGCAGTTCTTC. This encodes CAWTPGGAGYNEQFF.

The chain uses TRBV30 and TRBJ2-7; a weak D match, TRBD1 (6 bases). The germline V and J ends were trimmed by 0 bases and 2 bases, with 11 bases remaining between them. The CDR3 has 14 amino acids. Germline CDR1 and CDR2: GTSNPN and SVGIG (reference sequence). CDR3 protein: CAWSVLQGTYEQYF. In DNA form, the CDR3 reads TGTGCCTGGAGTGTACTCCAGGGGACCTACGAGCAGTACTTC.

This clone was counted a few times. The chain links TRBV4-1 to TRBJ2-3, with 10 bases fitting TRBD2. The CDR3 has 17 amino acids. Trimming took 1 base from V and 5 from J; bases not matched to a gene: 9. Germline assignment: CDR1 MGHRA and CDR2 YSYEKL. The CDR3 sequence: CASSQVSGRALGDTQYF. CDR3 DNA: TGCGCCAGCAGCCAAGTCAGCGGGAGGGCCCTCGGAGATACGCAGTATTTT.

This clone has only one observation. The rearrangement links TRBV18 to TRBJ2-5, with a tentative D call TRBD1 (5 bases). The CDR3 length is 14 residues. V was cut by 0 bases and J by 5 bases, with 10 bases left in between. Germline assignment: CDR1 KGHSH and CDR2 LQKENI. The DNA of the CDR3 is TGTGCCAGCTCACCACCTCCAGGGCAGGAGACCCAGTACTTC. Amino acids: CASSPPPGQETQYF. The whole variable domain, filled in from reference TRBV18 and TRBJ2-5, reads NAGVMQNPRHLVRRRGQEARLRCSPMKGHSHVYWYRQLPEEGLKFMVYLQKENIIDESGMPKERFSAEFPKEGPSILRIQQVVRGDSAAYFCASSPPPGQETQYFGPGTRLLVL.

The V gene is TRBV12-2, the J gene TRBJ2-1; the table gives TRBD2 as D, unverified against the DNA. TRBV12-2 is a known pseudogene. The CDR3 has 19 amino acids. In DNA, the CDR3 is TGTGCAAGTCGCTTAGACGAACTAGCGGCCGGTGGGACCGTCAATGAGCAGTTCTTC. Protein sequence: CASRLDELAAGGTVNEQFF.

The genes are TRBV30 and TRBJ1-1, with 9 bases that match TRBD1. This CDR3 contains 14 residues. CDR1 is GTSNPN, CDR2 SVGIG, per germline (reference sequence). Germline trimming cut 0 bases from V and 5 bases from J; bases unmatched to any gene: 4. CDR3 nucleotides: TGTGCCTGGAGTGTACACAGGGGGCAAACTGAAGCTTTCTTT. It specifies CAWSVHRGQTEAFF.

The chain is built from TRBV27 and TRBJ1-5, with D uncertain. Germline V lookup: CDR1 MNHEY, CDR2 SMNVEV (reference sequence). The CDR3 consists of 15 residues. V was pared by 6 bases and J by 0 bases, with 12 bases between. The CDR3 sequence is CASSPEGHSNQPQHF. The CDR3 nucleotides read TGTGCCAGCAGCCCGGAGGGCCATAGCAATCAGCCCCAGCATTTT.

The chain links TRBV19 to TRBJ1-1, with D tentatively TRBD1 (5 bases). The ends were cut back, 8 bases at V and 0 bases at J, with 10 bases in the middle. This CDR3 spans 13 amino acids. Germline V gene lookup returns CDR1 LNHDA and CDR2 SQIVND (reference sequence). CDR3 amino acids: CASRTLMNTEAFF. The CDR3 coding sequence is TGTGCCAGTCGGACACTGATGAACACTGAAGCTTTCTTT. The whole variable domain, remainder taken from reference TRBV19 and TRBJ1-1, is DGGITQSPKYLFRKEGQNVTLSCEQNLNHDAMYWYRQDPGQGLRLIYYSQIVNDFQKGDIAEGYSVSREKKESFPLTVTSAQKNPTAFYLCASRTLMNTEAFFGQGTRLTVV.

This rearrangement joins TRBV6-5 to TRBJ1-2; a possible D gene is TRBD1 (6 bases). Trimming removed 4 bases at V and 4 bases at J, with 13 bases between. This CDR3 has 14 amino acids. The germline CDR1 and CDR2 sequences are MNHEY and SVGAGI. The CDR3 coding sequence is TGTGCCAGCAGTTTCAGGGGAGTGAGCTATGGCTACACCTTC. It codes for CASSFRGVSYGYTF.

The chain carries TRBV14 and TRBJ2-7; possibly TRBD1 for D (5 bases). Trimming shortened V by 4 bases and J by 1 base, and 8 bases separated the two germline ends. CDR3 size: 13 residues. CDR1 and CDR2 (germline): SGHDN, FVKESK. The CDR3 region has the DNA TGTGCCAGCAGCCGACAGCTATCCTACGAGCAGTACTTC. It specifies CASSRQLSYEQYF.

The chain uses TRBV7-9 and TRBJ1-2; 9 nucleotides align to TRBD1. The CDR3 length is 14 residues. The V and J ends lost 3 bases and 4 bases, in that order; junction bases with no gene match: 3. The V gene's germline CDR1 is SEHNR and CDR2 FQNEAQ (reference sequence). CDR3 nucleotides: TGTGCCAGCAGCTTGGGACAGGGACCCTATGGCTACACCTTC. Translating it yields CASSLGQGPYGYTF.

The chain has TRBV5-1 and TRBJ2-5, with a weak D call TRBD2 (6 bases). In germline, CDR1 is SGHRS, CDR2 YFSETQ. The CDR3 runs to 16 residues. Trimming took off 2 bases at V and 0 bases at J, with 14 bases between the two ends. The CDR3 loop is CASSFSGSVDQETQYF. The CDR3 nucleotides read TGCGCCAGCAGCTTTAGCGGATCAGTGGACCAAGAGACCCAGTACTTC.

The chain is built from TRBV11-1 and TRBJ1-2, with D possibly being TRBD1 (5 bases). This CDR3 is built from 14 residues. Trimming pared 3 bases from V and 5 bases from J, leaving 13 bases between. CDR1 SGHAT and CDR2 FQDESV come from the germline V gene (reference sequence). This chain's CDR3 is CASSFIPGPYGYTF. CDR3 bases: TGTGCCAGCAGCTTTATTCCAGGGCCTTATGGCTACACCTTC.